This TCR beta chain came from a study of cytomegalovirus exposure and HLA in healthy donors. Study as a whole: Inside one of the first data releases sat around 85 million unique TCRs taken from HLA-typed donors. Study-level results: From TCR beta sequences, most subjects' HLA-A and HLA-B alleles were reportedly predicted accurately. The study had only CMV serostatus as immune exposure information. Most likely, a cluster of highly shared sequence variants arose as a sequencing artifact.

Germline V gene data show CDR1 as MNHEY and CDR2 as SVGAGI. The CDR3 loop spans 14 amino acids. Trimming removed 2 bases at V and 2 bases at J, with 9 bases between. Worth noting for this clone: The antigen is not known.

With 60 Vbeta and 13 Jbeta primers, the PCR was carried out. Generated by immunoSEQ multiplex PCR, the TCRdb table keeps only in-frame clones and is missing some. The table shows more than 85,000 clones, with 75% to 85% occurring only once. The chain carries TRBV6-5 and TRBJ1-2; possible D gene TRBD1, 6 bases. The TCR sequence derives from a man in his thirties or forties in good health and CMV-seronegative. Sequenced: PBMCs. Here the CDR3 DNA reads TGTGCCAGCAGTTACAGCACAGGGAACTATGGCTACACCTTC. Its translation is CASSYSTGNYGYTF.